This T cell receptor beta chain was identified during a study of radiotherapy plus CTLA-4 blockade in lung cancer. Looking at the study overall: Disease control was present in more than 25% of patients, and objective responses in approximately 19%. Study-level points and caveats: There was expansion of tumor-derived TCR clones in blood after radiotherapy plus ipilimumab.

As regards this clone: Its cognate antigen is unknown.

Each patient with chemo-refractory metastatic non-small-cell lung cancer was treated with focal radiation plus CTLA-4 blockade using ipilimumab. Trimming stripped 1 base from V and 7 bases from J, with 11 bases between. Per germline, CDR1 GTSNPN and CDR2 SVGIG (reference sequence). The CDR3 sequence is 14 residues long. The assay was immunoSEQ multiplex PCR, and TCRdb's table has in-frame clones only and misses some. The data hold fewer than 50,000 clones, with more than 60% observed a single time. This receptor was identified in a human donor with non-small cell lung cancer who had a partial response to radiotherapy plus ipilimumab. The material was peripheral blood, obtained from a patient treated with radiotherapy plus ipilimumab. The chain recombines TRBV30 with TRBJ1-6; D perhaps matches TRBD1 (5 bases). This CDR3 reads CAWSAGTMNSPLHF. The CDR3 DNA reads as TGTGCCTGGAGTGCCGGGACTATGAATTCACCCCTCCACTTT.